This TCR beta chain was captured in a study of cytomegalovirus exposure and HLA in healthy donors. The CDR3 runs to 13 residues. The germline V gene encodes CDR1 SGDLS and CDR2 YYNGEE. Trimming stripped 4 bases from V and 8 bases from J, with 14 bases between. Whole-study findings and limits: Reports showed the classifier diagnosing cytomegalovirus status with high specificity and sensitivity. The study designated 150 to 200 TCR beta chains cytomegalovirus-associated.

Donors showed nominal health when sampled, although they likely had unrecorded immune exposures. On this clone itself: What it recognizes is unknown.

PCR amplification relied on 60 Vbeta primers (plus 13 Jbeta primers). TCRdb's table, derived via immunoSEQ multiplex PCR, lists solely in-frame clones and lacks some. This sample has fewer than 70,000 clones, with approximately 83% found just once. This sequence originates from a man aged 35 to 55 in good health and CMV-seronegative. Sequencing input: PBMCs. The rearrangement uses TRBV9 and TRBJ2-3; no definite D call. The CDR3 sequence: CASSSDPGGTQYF. Here the CDR3 DNA reads TGTGCCAGCAGCTCAGACCCTGGCGGTACGCAGTATTTT.